This is a list of T cell receptor beta chains from one sample in a study of blood T cells in healthy people across ages. MiXCR, run by TCRdb on the 5' RACE reads, gives a single entry per CDR3 protein. The sample consists of 1.5 million to 2 million distinct CDR3 sequences, roughly 32% of them appearing once. Material: blood. These receptors came from a young woman in good health. CDR3s include the opening cysteine and the closing phenylalanine or tryptophan. Each record gives: CDR3 length, D gene, J gene, V gene, clone size, CDR3 protein. The D gene is left open where the match is weak. Size is stated for part of the rows, as once, few or many counts, or as a class when the clone is expanded.

>12|TRBD2|TRBJ2-1|TRBV20-1|many
CSARAAGGAQFF
>15|TRBD2|TRBJ2-7|TRBV4-2|.
CASSQGGLGTYEQYF
>13|.|TRBJ2-3|TRBV12-3/TRBV12-4|.
CASSRGKTHTQYF
>14|.|TRBJ2-7|TRBV28|.
CASRVAGPTYEQYF
>16|.|TRBJ2-3|TRBV9|.
CASSVGTRFDTDTQYF
>16|.|TRBJ2-1|TRBV20-1|.
CSARSPGTAYYNEQFF
>13|TRBD1|TRBJ2-7|TRBV25-1|many
CASSTGASYEQYF
>16|TRBD2|TRBJ2-5|TRBV4-1|few
CASSPLGLAEQETQYF
>12|.|TRBJ2-3|TRBV28|.
CASSSPGLLQYF
>13|.|TRBJ2-3|TRBV5-1|few
CASQDSSTDTQYF